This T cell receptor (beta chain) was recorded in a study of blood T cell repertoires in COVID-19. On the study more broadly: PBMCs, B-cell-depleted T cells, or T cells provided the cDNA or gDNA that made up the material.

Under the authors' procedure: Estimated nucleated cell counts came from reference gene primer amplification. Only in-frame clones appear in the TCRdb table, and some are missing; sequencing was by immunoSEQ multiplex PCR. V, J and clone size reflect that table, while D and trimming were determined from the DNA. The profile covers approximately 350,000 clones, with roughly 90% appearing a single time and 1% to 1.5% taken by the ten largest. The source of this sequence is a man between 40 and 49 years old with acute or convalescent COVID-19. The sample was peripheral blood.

The CDR3 DNA is TGTGCCAGCAGCCATCCCGGACAGGGAGGGTTCTATGGCTACACCTTC. Translating it yields CASSHPGQGGFYGYTF. J is TRBJ1-2 and V is TRBV14; 8 bases match TRBD1. The length of the CDR3 is 16 residues. Germline lookup yields CDR1 SGHDN and CDR2 FVKESK. J was trimmed by 4 bases and V by 3 bases; bases with no gene match: 10.